These 24 T cell receptor beta chains originate from one sample sequenced in a study of T cells after yellow fever vaccination. MiXCR was run by TCRdb on the 5' RACE reads, yielding one entry per CDR3 protein. The table has 200,000 to 300,000 distinct CDR3 sequences, roughly 13% seen once. Sequences were derived from CD4+ T cells sorted from PBMCs, sampled 45 days after the yellow fever booster vaccination. Every receptor here comes from a man aged 25 to 40 who received the YFV17D yellow fever vaccine.

The chain combines TRBV6-5 with TRBJ2-3; D unresolved. V was cut by 0 bases and J by 0 bases, with 13 bases left in between. CDR1 and CDR2 from the germline V gene are MNHEY and SVGAGI. There are 17 residues in the CDR3. The CDR3 protein is CASSYSNGGSSTDTQYF. In DNA form, the CDR3 reads TGTGCCAGCAGTTACTCGAATGGCGGATCCAGCACAGATACGCAGTATTTT.

A few counts support this clonotype. The CDR3 coding sequence is TGTGCCAGCAGCGCGAGAGCGGGAGATCTCTACGAGCAGTACTTC. Translating gives CASSARAGDLYEQYF. This chain links TRBV7-6 with TRBJ2-7; 8 bases fit TRBD2. The J segment lost 3 bases and the V segment lost 5 bases, leaving 9 bases of the junction unmatched. Germline CDR1 reads SGHVS; CDR2 reads FNYEAQ. There are 15 residues in the CDR3.

The table lists this clonotype with a few counts. The rearrangement links TRBV6-2 or TRBV6-3 to TRBJ2-5; D may be TRBD2 (6 bases). CDR3 length equals 14 residues. Trimming took off 2 bases at V and 5 bases at J, with 12 bases between the two ends. Germline CDR1 MNHEY, CDR2 SVGEGT. This chain's CDR3 is CASSYDGGGETQYF. CDR3 bases: TGTGCCAGCAGTTACGATGGCGGAGGGGAGACCCAGTACTTC.

The chain joins TRBV20-1 to TRBJ2-7; the D gene is possibly TRBD2 (6 bases). V lost 5 bases, J lost 2 bases, and 10 bases lay in between. The CDR3 runs to 12 residues. Germline lookup yields CDR1 DFQATT and CDR2 SNEGSKA (reference sequence). DNA of the CDR3: TGCAGTGCTGCCCCTAGCGCCTACGAGCAGTACTTC. Its protein is CSAAPSAYEQYF.

This clonotype was counted only a few times. The gene calls are TRBV29-1 and TRBJ2-5; 9 nucleotides align to TRBD1. Unmatched junction bases numbered 4, after V lost 6 bases and J lost 5 bases. Germline assignment: CDR1 SQVTM and CDR2 ANQGSEA. The CDR3 covers 12 residues. DNA for the CDR3: TGCAGCGTCCACGGACAGGGGGAGACCCAGTACTTC. It encodes CSVHGQGETQYF.

The chain carries TRBV24-1 and TRBJ2-2, with TRBD1 matching over 9 bases. The germline V gene has CDR1 KGHDR and CDR2 SFDVKD. With V trimmed by 5 bases and J by 7 bases, 13 bases remained unmatched. The CDR3 has 17 amino acids. The DNA of the CDR3 is TGTGCCACCAGTGCATTACCGGGACAGGGTAATCGCGGGGAGCTGTTTTTT. It yields the protein CATSALPGQGNRGELFF.

This clonotype was counted only a few times. In this CDR3 the conserved last residue, phenylalanine or tryptophan, is missing, so a read error is likely. The V call is TRBV20-1, the J call TRBJ1-6; D remains ambiguous. Looked up from germline, CDR1 is DFQATT and CDR2 is SNEGSKA (reference sequence). The CDR3 contains 13 residues. V was trimmed by 4 bases and J by 6 bases, leaving 10 bases between them. CDR3 sequence reads: CSAIWQVNSPLHL. CDR3 DNA: TGCAGTGCTATATGGCAGGTTAATTCACCCCTCCACCTT.

J is TRBJ2-7 and V is TRBV3-1, with 9 bases fitting TRBD1. The J segment lost 6 bases and the V segment lost 1 base, leaving 4 bases of the junction unmatched. Looked up from germline, CDR1 is LGHDT and CDR2 is YNNKEL (reference sequence). This CDR3 comprises 14 residues. DNA of the CDR3: TGTGCCAGCAGCCAAGGGGGACAGGGAGGCGAGCAGTACTTC. Amino acid sequence: CASSQGGQGGEQYF.

This chain uses TRBV12-3 or TRBV12-4 with TRBJ2-5, with a weak D call TRBD2 (6 bases). Trimming took 0 bases from V and 1 from J, leaving 12 bases between them. This CDR3 is built from 16 residues. The CDR3 nucleotides are TGTGCCAGCAGTTTAGCTCGAGGAGCGGGCCAAGAGACCCAGTACTTC. Translated, it gives CASSLARGAGQETQYF.

This chain links TRBV29-1 with TRBJ2-3; 8 bases agree with TRBD2. V lost 4 bases and J lost 4; bases outside the gene matches: 1. The CDR3 totals 12 residues. Germline V lookup: CDR1 SQVTM, CDR2 ANQGSEA. The CDR3 coding sequence is TGCAGCGTTGCAGCGGGGGCAGATACGCAGTATTTT. As protein: CSVAAGADTQYF.

This rearrangement joins TRBV5-1 to TRBJ2-3, with 7 bases lining up with TRBD2. The CDR3 contains 15 residues. Germline values: CDR1 SGHRS, CDR2 YFSETQ. V dropped 6 bases and J dropped 0; count of bases not matched to a gene: 7. The CDR3 sequence: CASTPSGTSTDTQYF. In DNA, the CDR3 is TGCGCCAGCACCCCTAGCGGAACTAGCACAGATACGCAGTATTTT.

This rearrangement joins TRBV6-5 to TRBJ2-1; D call uncertain. Germline V CDR1 and CDR2: MNHEY, SVGAGI. V gave up 6 bases and J gave up 13 bases, with 16 bases separating them. The CDR3 is 12 amino acids. CDR3 amino acids: CASSLRSRNQFF. The CDR3 region has the DNA TGTGCCAGCAGCCTCAGGTCGCGGAACCAGTTCTTC.

This sequence joins TRBV20-1 and TRBJ1-1; maybe TRBD1 (6 bases). There are 13 residues in the CDR3. V was clipped by 6 bases and J by 6 bases, with 17 bases between them. Germline-derived CDR1 and CDR2 are DFQATT and SNEGSKA (reference sequence). CDR3 region: CSALRTARAEAFF. In nucleotides, the CDR3 is TGCAGTGCGCTAAGGACAGCTCGCGCTGAAGCTTTCTTT.

Ten or more counts support this clonotype. This chain connects TRBV6-5 to TRBJ2-3; D is possibly TRBD1 (6 bases). Deletions cut 7 bases from V and 8 bases from J, with 10 bases between. This CDR3 has 11 amino acids. The germline V gene encodes CDR1 MNHEY and CDR2 SVGAGI. The CDR3 DNA is TGTGCCAGCACTCAGGGGAGTACGCAGTATTTT. Protein: CASTQGSTQYF.

This clonotype has a handful of counts. The V call is TRBV6-1, the J call TRBJ2-1, with D possibly being TRBD2 (7 bases). Germline loops: CDR1 MNHNS, CDR2 SASEGT. The CDR3 consists of 11 residues. Trimming removed 1 base from V and 14 bases from J, with 9 bases in between. This CDR3 is CASSEEGGEFF. DNA of the CDR3: TGTGCCAGCAGTGAAGAGGGGGGGGAGTTCTTC.

In this sample, this clonotype turned up a few times. The V call is TRBV9, the J call TRBJ1-6, with D perhaps matching TRBD1 (5 bases). CDR1 is SGDLS, CDR2 YYNGEE, per germline. Trimming took 5 bases from V and 7 from J, leaving 13 bases between them. CDR3 size: 14 residues. The CDR3 loop reads CASRAGTVNSPLHF. CDR3 DNA: TGTGCCAGCAGGGCCGGGACGGTGAATTCACCCCTCCACTTT. Drawing the rest from reference TRBV9 and TRBJ1-6, the complete variable domain is DSGVTQTPKHLITATGQRVTLRCSPRSGDLSVYWYQQSLDQGLQFLIQYYNGEERAKGNILERFSAQQFPDLHSELNLSSLELGDSALYFCASRAGTVNSPLHFGNGTRLTVT.

This clonotype was seen a handful of times. This chain joins TRBV24-1 and TRBJ2-7; TRBD2 is a possible D gene (5 bases). CDR1 and CDR2 from the germline V gene are KGHDR and SFDVKD. Trimming took 4 bases from V and 2 from J, leaving 20 bases between them. The CDR3 runs 17 residues. In nucleotides, the CDR3 is TGTGCCACCAGTGACTTGCTGGGAGTGATTCAAACCTACGAGCAGTACTTC. Protein product: CATSDLLGVIQTYEQYF.

This clonotype has only a few counts. The rearrangement joins TRBV27 to TRBJ1-5; D unresolved. Germline V CDR1 and CDR2: MNHEY, SMNVEV (reference sequence). V was trimmed by 6 bases and J by 4 bases, leaving 4 bases between them. The CDR3 is made up of 11 amino acids. The CDR3 here is CASSLNQPQHF. DNA of the CDR3: TGTGCCAGCAGCCTTAATCAGCCCCAGCATTTT.

The V call is TRBV20-1, the J call TRBJ2-5; possibly TRBD1 or TRBD2 for D (7 bases each). In germline, CDR1 is DFQATT, CDR2 SNEGSKA (reference sequence). V lost 4 bases and J lost 5, with 17 bases in between. The CDR3 sequence is 14 residues long. CDR3: CSANPQGRGETQYF. DNA for the CDR3: TGCAGTGCTAATCCACAGGGGAGGGGGGAGACCCAGTACTTC.

This clonotype was counted only a few times. V gene TRBV20-1 combines with J gene TRBJ1-2; 7 positions agree with TRBD1. V shed 0 bases and J 5 bases; nucleotides not matched to a gene: 15. In germline, CDR1 is DFQATT, CDR2 SNEGSKA (reference sequence). The CDR3 is 17 residues long. The CDR3 sequence is CSARDSVPGQKDYGYTF. CDR3 nucleotide sequence: TGCAGTGCTAGAGATTCTGTTCCGGGACAGAAAGATTATGGCTACACCTTC.

This chain connects TRBV12-3 or TRBV12-4 to TRBJ2-7, with D unclear. Between the trimmed V and J ends, which lost 10 bases and 1 base, there was a span of 11 bases. CDR3 length: 12 amino acids. The CDR3 protein is CAMNRFSYEQYF. The CDR3 coding sequence is TGTGCCATGAATAGGTTTTCCTACGAGCAGTACTTC.

A few counts support this clonotype. The chain combines TRBV7-2 with TRBJ2-2; 9 positions match TRBD2. The CDR3 is made up of 16 amino acids. Per germline, CDR1 SGHTA and CDR2 FQGNSA. Germline trimming cut 4 bases from V and 5 bases from J; bases unmatched to any gene: 8. The CDR3 is CASSSRGGGGTGELFF. The CDR3 region has the DNA TGTGCCAGCAGCTCCCGCGGGGGGGGCGGAACCGGGGAGCTGTTTTTT. Combining the CDR3 with reference TRBV7-2 and TRBJ2-2 gives the whole variable domain GAGVSQSPSNKVTEKGKDVELRCDPISGHTALYWYRQSLGQGLEFLIYFQGNSAPDKSGLPSDRFSAERTGGSVSTLTIQRTQQEDSAVYLCASSSRGGGGTGELFFGEGSRLTVL.

V is TRBV11-2 and J is TRBJ2-7; the D gene is possibly TRBD2 (6 bases). Per germline, CDR1 SGHAT and CDR2 FQNNGV. This CDR3 contains 14 residues. Trimming removed 2 bases at V and 4 bases at J, with 12 bases between. The CDR3 region has the DNA TGTGCCAGCAGCTTAACCGGGAGCAGATACGAGCAGTACTTC. Translating it yields CASSLTGSRYEQYF.

This clonotype has a handful of counts. This sequence joins TRBV7-2 and TRBJ1-4; D not certain. Germline V gene data show CDR1 as SGHTA and CDR2 as FQGNSA. The CDR3 sequence is 13 residues long. V dropped 5 bases and J dropped 8 bases, with 12 bases sitting between them. The CDR3 loop reads CASSLRALEKLFF. The CDR3 DNA follows: TGTGCCAGCAGCCTCCGGGCCCTGGAAAAACTGTTTTTT.